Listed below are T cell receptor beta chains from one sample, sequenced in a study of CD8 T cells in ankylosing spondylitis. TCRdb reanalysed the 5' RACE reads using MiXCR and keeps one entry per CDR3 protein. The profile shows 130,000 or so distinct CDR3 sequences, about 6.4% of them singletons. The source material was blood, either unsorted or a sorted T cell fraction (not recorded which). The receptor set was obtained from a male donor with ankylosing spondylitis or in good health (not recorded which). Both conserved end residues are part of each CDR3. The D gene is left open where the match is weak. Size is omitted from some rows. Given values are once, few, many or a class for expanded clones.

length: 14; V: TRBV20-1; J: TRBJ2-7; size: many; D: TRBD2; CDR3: CSANARGRAYEQYF; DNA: TGCAGTGCCAATGCCAGAGGGAGGGCCTACGAGCAGTACTTC
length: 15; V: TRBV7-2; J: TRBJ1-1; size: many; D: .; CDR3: CASSLVGRANTEAFF; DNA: TGTGCCAGCAGCTTAGTGGGCAGGGCGAACACTGAAGCTTTCTTT
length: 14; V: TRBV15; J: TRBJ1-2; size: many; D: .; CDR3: CATSRATHNYGYTF; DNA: TGTGCCACCAGCAGAGCGACACATAACTATGGCTACACCTTC
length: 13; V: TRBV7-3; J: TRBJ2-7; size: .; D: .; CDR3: CASSARQLTEQYF; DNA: TGTGCCAGCAGCGCGCGTCAGCTGACCGAGCAGTACTTC
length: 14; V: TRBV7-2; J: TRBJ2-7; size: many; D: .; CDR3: CASSYQAGTYEQYF; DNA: TGTGCCAGCAGCTACCAAGCGGGCACCTACGAGCAGTACTTC
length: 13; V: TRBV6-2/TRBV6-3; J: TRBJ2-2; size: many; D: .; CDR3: CASKGQNTGELFF; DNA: TGTGCCAGCAAGGGACAGAACACCGGGGAGCTGTTTTTT
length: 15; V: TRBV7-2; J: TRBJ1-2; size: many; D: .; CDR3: CASTLTGGGAYSYTF; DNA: TGTGCCAGCACCCTGACCGGGGGGGGCGCTTATAGCTACACCTTC
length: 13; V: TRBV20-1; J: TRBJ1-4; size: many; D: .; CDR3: CSARSGSDEKLFF; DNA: TGCAGTGCTAGATCGGGGAGTGATGAAAAACTGTTTTTT
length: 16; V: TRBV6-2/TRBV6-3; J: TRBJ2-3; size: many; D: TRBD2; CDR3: CASTLGLAGARDTQYF; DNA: TGTGCCAGCACCCTGGGACTAGCGGGAGCCCGAGATACGCAGTATTTT
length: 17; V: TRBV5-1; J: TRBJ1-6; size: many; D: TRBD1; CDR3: CASSFGQGANYNSPLHF; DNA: TGCGCCAGCAGCTTCGGACAGGGAGCAAACTATAATTCACCCCTCCACTTT
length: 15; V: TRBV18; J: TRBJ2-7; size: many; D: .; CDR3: CASSPLAGNSYEQYF; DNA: TGCGCCAGCAGCCCTCTGGCGGGAAACTCCTACGAGCAGTACTTC
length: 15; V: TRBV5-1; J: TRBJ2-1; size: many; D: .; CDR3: CASSLLPGPNNEQFF; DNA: TGCGCCAGCAGCCTCTTGCCGGGACCAAACAATGAGCAGTTCTTC
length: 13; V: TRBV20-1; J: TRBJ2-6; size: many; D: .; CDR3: CSARGLGANVLTF; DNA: TGCAGTGCTAGGGGGTTAGGGGCCAACGTCCTGACTTTC
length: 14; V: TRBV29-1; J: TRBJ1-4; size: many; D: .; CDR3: CSVVTATTNEKLFF; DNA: TGCAGCGTTGTTACAGCTACAACTAATGAAAAACTGTTTTTT
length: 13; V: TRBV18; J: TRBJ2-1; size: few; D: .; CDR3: CASSPPGRYEQFF; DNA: TGTGCCAGCTCACCACCAGGGAGGTATGAGCAGTTCTTC
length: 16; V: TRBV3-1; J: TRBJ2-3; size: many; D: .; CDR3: CASSQDNRISTDTQYF; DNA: TGTGCCAGCAGCCAAGATAACAGGATCAGCACAGATACGCAGTATTTT
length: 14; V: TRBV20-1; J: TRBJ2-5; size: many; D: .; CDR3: CSASRVAGQETQYF; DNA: TGCAGTGCTAGCCGGGTGGCGGGGCAAGAGACCCAGTACTTC
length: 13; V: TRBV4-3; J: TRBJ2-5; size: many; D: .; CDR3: CASSQVLQETQYF; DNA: TGCGCCAGCAGCCAAGTTCTACAAGAGACCCAGTACTTC
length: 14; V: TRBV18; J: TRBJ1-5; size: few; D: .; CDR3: CASSRDSGHQPQHF; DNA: TGTGCCAGCTCCCGGGATTCGGGGCACCAGCCCCAGCATTTT
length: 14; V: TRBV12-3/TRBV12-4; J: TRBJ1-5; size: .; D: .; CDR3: CASSSYLARQPQHF; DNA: TGTGCCAGCAGTTCCTACCTTGCGAGGCAGCCCCAGCATTTT
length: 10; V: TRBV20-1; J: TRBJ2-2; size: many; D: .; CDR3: CSARSGELFF; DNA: TGCAGTGCTAGGTCGGGGGAGCTGTTTTTT
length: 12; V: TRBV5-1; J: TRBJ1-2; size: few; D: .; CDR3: CASSFGDGGYTF; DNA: TGCGCCAGCAGCTTCGGAGACGGAGGCTACACCTTC
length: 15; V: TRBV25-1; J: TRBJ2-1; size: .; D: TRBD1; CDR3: CASSLRDRRNNEQFF; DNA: TGTGCCAGCAGTCTCCGGGACAGAAGGAACAATGAGCAGTTCTTC
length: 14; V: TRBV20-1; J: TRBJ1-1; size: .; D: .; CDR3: CSARVSGTDTEAFF; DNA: TGCAGTGCTAGAGTCAGCGGGACGGACACTGAAGCTTTCTTT
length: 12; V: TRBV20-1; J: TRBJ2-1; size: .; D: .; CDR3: CSARDSYNEQFF; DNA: TGCAGTGCTAGAGACTCTTACAATGAGCAGTTCTTC
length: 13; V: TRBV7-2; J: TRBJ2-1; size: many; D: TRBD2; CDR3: CATRTSGRNEQFF; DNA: TGTGCCACCAGGACTAGCGGGAGAAATGAGCAGTTCTTC
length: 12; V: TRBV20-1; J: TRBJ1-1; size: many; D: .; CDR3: CSAREGPTEAFF; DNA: TGCAGTGCTAGAGAAGGTCCCACTGAAGCTTTCTTT
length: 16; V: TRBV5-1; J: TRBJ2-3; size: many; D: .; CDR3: CASSLDRTRVADTQYF; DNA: TGCGCCAGCAGCTTGGACAGGACACGGGTGGCAGATACGCAGTATTTT
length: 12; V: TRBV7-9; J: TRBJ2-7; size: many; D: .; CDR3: CASSLAKRAEHF; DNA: TGTGCCAGCAGCTTAGCGAAAAGGGCAGAACACTTC
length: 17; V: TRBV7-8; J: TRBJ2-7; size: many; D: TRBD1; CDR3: CASSLGRVWDRGYEQYF; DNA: TGTGCCAGCAGCTTAGGGCGAGTATGGGACAGGGGATACGAGCAGTACTTC
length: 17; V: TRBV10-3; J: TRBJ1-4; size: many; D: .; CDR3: CAISAFRDPVANEKLFF; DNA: TGTGCCATCAGCGCTTTTCGTGACCCCGTGGCTAATGAAAAACTGTTTTTT
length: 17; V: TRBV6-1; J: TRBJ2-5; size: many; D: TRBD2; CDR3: CASSLPSSGARQETQYF; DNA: TGTGCCAGCAGTCTCCCCTCCAGCGGGGCGAGACAAGAGACCCAGTACTTC
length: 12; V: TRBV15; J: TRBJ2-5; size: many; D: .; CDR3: CATSRVVGTQYF; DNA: TGTGCCACCAGCAGAGTTGTTGGAACCCAGTACTTC
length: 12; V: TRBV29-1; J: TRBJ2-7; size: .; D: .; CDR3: CSVVVFPYEQYF; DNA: TGCAGCGTTGTGGTGTTTCCCTACGAGCAGTACTTC
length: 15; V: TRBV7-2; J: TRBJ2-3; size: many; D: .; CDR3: CASSLAGTGTDTQYF; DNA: TGTGCCAGCAGCTTAGCGGGGACCGGCACAGATACGCAGTATTTT
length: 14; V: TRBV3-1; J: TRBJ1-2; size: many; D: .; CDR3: CASSQDVENYGYTF; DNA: TGTGCCAGCAGCCAAGATGTGGAAAACTATGGCTACACCTTC
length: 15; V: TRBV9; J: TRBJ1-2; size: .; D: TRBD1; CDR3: CASSARTGSNYGYTF; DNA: TGTGCCAGCAGCGCGAGGACAGGGTCGAACTATGGCTACACCTTC
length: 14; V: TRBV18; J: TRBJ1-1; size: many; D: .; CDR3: CASSPGSLAPEAFF; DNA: TGTGCCAGCTCACCGGGAAGTTTGGCCCCTGAAGCTTTCTTT
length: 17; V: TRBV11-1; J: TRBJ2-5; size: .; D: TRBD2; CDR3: CASSLSRRGAYQETQYF; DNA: TGTGCCAGCAGCTTATCTCGGCGGGGGGCGTACCAAGAGACCCAGTACTTC
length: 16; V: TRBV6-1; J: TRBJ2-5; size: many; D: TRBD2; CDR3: CASSPGTSGEVVPQYF; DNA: TGTGCCAGCAGTCCCGGGACTAGCGGGGAGGTTGTTCCCCAGTACTTC
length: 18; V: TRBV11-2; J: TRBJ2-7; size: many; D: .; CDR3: CASSSHPRGPQSSYEQYF; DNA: TGTGCCAGCAGCTCCCACCCGAGGGGCCCACAATCCTCCTACGAGCAGTACTTC
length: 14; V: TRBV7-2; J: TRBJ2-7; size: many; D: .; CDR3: CASSLERRAYEQYF; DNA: TGTGCCAGCAGCTTAGAGCGGCGGGCCTACGAGCAGTACTTC
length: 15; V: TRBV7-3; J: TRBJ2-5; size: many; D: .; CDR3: CASSLTLRSGETQYF; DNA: TGTGCCAGCAGCTTAACTTTACGGAGCGGGGAGACCCAGTACTTC
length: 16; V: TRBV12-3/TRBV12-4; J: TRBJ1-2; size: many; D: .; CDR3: CASSLALVEGTYGYTF; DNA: TGTGCCAGCAGTTTAGCGTTGGTGGAGGGAACATATGGCTACACCTTC
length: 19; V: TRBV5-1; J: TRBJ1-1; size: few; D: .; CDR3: CASSYWGSSGQGSNTEAFF; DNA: TGCGCCAGCAGCTATTGGGGCTCCTCGGGACAAGGATCGAACACTGAAGCTTTCTTT
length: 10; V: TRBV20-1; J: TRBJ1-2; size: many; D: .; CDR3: CSASRGGYTF; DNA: TGCAGTGCTTCCCGCGGTGGCTACACCTTC